This T cell receptor beta chain was captured by sequencing in a study of shared clonotypes between healthy human individuals. Study context: Each donor contributed plates that comprised three CD4 naive, three CD4 memory, two CD8 naive and one CD8 memory.

Only in-frame clones appear in the TCRdb table, and some are missing; sequencing was by immunoSEQ multiplex PCR. The sample has some 360,000 clones, over 70% seen once. Germline values: CDR1 SGHDN, CDR2 FVKESK. The V end lost 3 bases, the J end lost 8 bases, and 10 bases lay between the germline ends. The CDR3 has 12 residues. This chain connects TRBV14 to TRBJ1-2, with D unresolved. Sequencing used memory CD4+ T cells sorted from blood. Subset described: CD45RA-negative fraction. The sequence came from a man aged 25 to 40 in good health. The CDR3 DNA is TGTGCCAGCAGCCATAGTACCGGGGGCTACACCTTC. Its translation: CASSHSTGGYTF. Variable domain in full (rest from reference TRBV14 and TRBJ1-2): EAGVTQFPSHSVIEKGQTVTLRCDPISGHDNLYWYRRVMGKEIKFLLHFVKESKQDESGMPNNRFLAERTGGTYSTLKVQPAELEDSGVYFCASSHSTGGYTFGSGTRLTVV.